The 27 T cell receptor beta chains reported below all come from one sample, sequenced in a study of identical twins. TCRdb passed the 5' RACE reads through MiXCR, listing each CDR3 protein once. The profile covers 420,000 or so distinct CDR3 sequences, with roughly 18% appearing a single time and around 12% taken by the ten largest. Sequences were obtained from naive T cells sorted from blood. The receptors shown here come from a man between 50 and 59 years old in good health.

The chain joins TRBV19 to TRBJ2-3; D call uncertain. CDR1 is LNHDA, CDR2 SQIVND, per germline (reference sequence). V lost 3 bases and J lost 2, with 6 bases in between. The CDR3 runs 13 residues. Written as DNA, the CDR3 is TGTGCCAGTAGTATTGTGGCCACAGATACGCAGTATTTT. Its protein is CASSIVATDTQYF.

The CDR3 loop is CSARPTPGTVVGEAFF. CDR3 nucleotides: TGCAGTGCTAGACCCACCCCCGGGACAGTCGTCGGTGAAGCTTTCTTT. V and J are TRBV20-1 and TRBJ1-1; 7 bases fit TRBD1. Per germline, CDR1 DFQATT and CDR2 SNEGSKA (reference sequence). With 2 bases clipped from V and 7 bases from J, the junction kept 16 bases outside the gene matches. CDR3 length equals 16 residues.

The CDR3 region has the DNA TGTGCCAGCGCTTACAGCGGGGGAGGGTACGAGCAGTACTTC. Its translation: CASAYSGGGYEQYF. The gene calls are TRBV27 and TRBJ2-7; 8 bases agree with TRBD2. J was trimmed by 4 bases and V by 8 bases; bases with no gene match: 10. The CDR3 covers 14 residues. Germline V gives CDR1 MNHEY, CDR2 SMNVEV (reference sequence).

The V gene is TRBV30, the J gene TRBJ2-7, with D hard to call. Trimming removed 1 base at V and 5 bases at J, with 12 bases between. This CDR3 is built from 13 residues. Germline CDR1 reads GTSNPN; CDR2 reads SVGIG (reference sequence). The DNA of the CDR3 is TGTGCCTGGAGTGGTACTCCCTGGGACGAGCAGTACTTC. Translation gives CAWSGTPWDEQYF.

J is TRBJ2-7 and V is TRBV24-1; D gene ambiguous. The germline V gene has CDR1 KGHDR and CDR2 SFDVKD. V was cut by 3 bases and J by 0 bases, with 5 bases left in between. The CDR3 sequence is 13 residues long. For the CDR3, the DNA is TGTGCCACCAGTGATGCGGACTCCTACGAGCAGTACTTC. This translates into CATSDADSYEQYF.

The chain joins TRBV4-3 to TRBJ2-3; possibly TRBD1 for D (5 bases). The CDR3 is made up of 15 amino acids. CDR1 LGHNA and CDR2 YSLEER come from the germline V gene. Trimming pared 0 bases from V and 3 bases from J, leaving 10 bases between. The CDR3 is CASSQDQGATDTQYF. CDR3 bases: TGCGCCAGCAGCCAAGATCAGGGTGCAACAGATACGCAGTATTTT.

J is TRBJ2-7 and V is TRBV12-3 or TRBV12-4; D is possibly TRBD1 (6 bases). This CDR3 contains 15 residues. The V end was cut by 6 bases, the J end by 3 bases, with 18 bases between. The CDR3 DNA sequence: TGTGCCAGCAGCCAACTAGGGGGTGCTCTCTACGAGCAGTACTTC. Its protein product is CASSQLGGALYEQYF.

The rearrangement uses TRBV5-3 and TRBJ1-1, with 9 bases aligning to TRBD1. TRBV5-3 counts as an open reading frame of uncertain function. The V gene end was trimmed by 6 bases and the J gene end by 0 bases; junction bases not matched to a gene: 3. CDR3 size: 14 residues. The CDR3 loop reads CARTGQGMNTEAFF. In nucleotides, the CDR3 is TGTGCCAGAACCGGACAGGGGATGAACACTGAAGCTTTCTTT.

This clonotype was seen a few times. The J gene is TRBJ1-1, the V gene TRBV4-3; D is undetermined. The length of the CDR3 is 14 residues. Deletions cut 0 bases from V and 5 bases from J, with 10 bases between. CDR1 is LGHNA, CDR2 YSLEER, per germline. CDR3 residues: CASSQDWGGTEAFF. DNA for the CDR3: TGCGCCAGCAGCCAAGATTGGGGTGGAACTGAAGCTTTCTTT.

This clonotype has a count of ten or more. CDR3 sequence (DNA): TGTGCCAGCACCCAGGGGCAGCCGGCTCGGGGCTACACCTTC. The encoded protein is CASTQGQPARGYTF. The gene calls are TRBV12-3 or TRBV12-4 and TRBJ1-2; D might be TRBD1 (6 bases). The V end lost 7 bases, the J end lost 8 bases, and 20 bases lay between the germline ends. The CDR3 has 14 residues.

The CDR3 protein is CASSVGANVLTF. The CDR3 nucleotides are TGTGCCAGCAGCGTAGGGGCCAACGTCCTGACTTTC. The rearrangement links TRBV9 to TRBJ2-6; no reliable D call. This CDR3 contains 12 residues. From germline, CDR1 is SGDLS and CDR2 YYNGEE. V was trimmed by 0 bases and J by 5 bases, leaving 0 bases between them.

The table lists this clonotype with a few counts. This rearrangement joins TRBV29-1 to TRBJ2-2, with TRBD2 matching over 10 bases. CDR1 is SQVTM and CDR2 is ANQGSEA in the germline V gene. The V gene end was trimmed by 2 bases and the J gene end by 1 base; junction bases not matched to a gene: 7. This CDR3 has 17 amino acids. The CDR3 loop reads CSVELAGVIKNTGELFF. CDR3 DNA sequence: TGCAGCGTTGAACTAGCGGGGGTCATAAAGAACACCGGGGAGCTGTTTTTT.

This clonotype has more than one count but fewer than ten. This rearrangement joins TRBV7-9 to TRBJ1-5, with D uncertain. The CDR3 runs 14 residues. V was pared by 8 bases and J by 1 base, with 12 bases between. Germline V gene data show CDR1 as SEHNR and CDR2 as FQNEAQ (reference sequence). The CDR3 DNA is TGTGCCAGCGGTATCGGGAGGAGCAATCAGCCCCAGCATTTT. It yields the protein CASGIGRSNQPQHF.

On this clonotype: Germline and junction disagree at one end, which may indicate a read error. The chain has TRBV12-3 or TRBV12-4 and TRBJ2-7; the match to TRBD1 covers 9 bases. This CDR3 spans 13 amino acids. Here the CDR3 reads CASSLQGAYEQHF. Written as DNA, the CDR3 is TGTGCCAGCAGTCTACAGGGGGCCTACGAGCAGCACTTC.

The genes are TRBV7-8 and TRBJ2-3; 13 nucleotides line up with TRBD2. V lost 1 base and J lost 4; bases outside the gene matches: 2. The CDR3 is 16 residues long. The germline V gene has CDR1 SGHVS and CDR2 FQNEAQ. The DNA of the CDR3 is TGTGCCAGCAGCTTAGGTGGGACTAGCGGGGCAGATACGCAGTATTTT. Translating gives CASSLGGTSGADTQYF.

Ten or more counts support this clonotype. The V and J genes are TRBV27 and TRBJ1-4, with D uncertain. Germline lookup yields CDR1 MNHEY and CDR2 SMNVEV (reference sequence). V was clipped by 0 bases and J by 8 bases, with 13 bases between them. The CDR3 runs 15 residues. The CDR3: CASSLSGGLGEKLFF. The DNA of the CDR3 is TGTGCCAGCAGTTTATCAGGAGGGTTAGGAGAAAAACTGTTTTTT.

The table lists this clonotype with many counts. The chain employs TRBV5-1 and TRBJ2-5; 9 positions agree with TRBD1. Germline V CDR1 and CDR2: SGHRS, YFSETQ. This CDR3 contains 16 residues. The ends lost 3 bases at V and 5 bases at J; junction bases unmatched: 11. CDR3 sequence reads: CASSSIGTGTEETQYF. The DNA for the CDR3 is TGCGCCAGCAGCTCAATCGGGACAGGGACGGAGGAGACCCAGTACTTC. The full variable domain, rest sourced from reference TRBV5-1 and TRBJ2-5, is KAGVTQTPRYLIKTRGQQVTLSCSPISGHRSVSWYQQTPGQGLQFLFEYFSETQRNKGNFPGRFSGRQFSNSRSEMNVSTLELGDSALYLCASSSIGTGTEETQYFGPGTRLLVL.

This clonotype was detected a few times. The J gene is TRBJ2-1, the V gene TRBV29-1, with 10 positions matching TRBD1. CDR1 and CDR2 (germline): SQVTM, ANQGSEA. CDR3 length equals 15 residues. J lost 2 bases, V lost 3 bases, and 4 bases had no gene match. CDR3 coding DNA: TGCAGCGTTGACCTAGGGACAGGGGCCTACAATGAGCAGTTCTTC. Protein sequence: CSVDLGTGAYNEQFF.

The J gene is TRBJ2-5, the V gene TRBV11-1, with 11 bases that match TRBD1. Germline trimming cut 4 bases from V and 1 base from J; bases unmatched to any gene: 11. Germline V CDR1 and CDR2: SGHAT, FQDESV (reference sequence). The CDR3 spans 18 residues. The CDR3 DNA reads TGTGCCAGCAGCTCAACTTTACGGGACAGGGGGTTCCAAGAGACCCAGTACTTC. Residues: CASSSTLRDRGFQETQYF. Looking up the rest from reference TRBV11-1 and TRBJ2-5 gives the full variable domain: EAEVAQSPRYKITEKSQAVAFWCDPISGHATLYWYRQILGQGPELLVQFQDESVVDDSQLPKDRFSAERLKGVDSTLKIQPAELGDSAMYLCASSSTLRDRGFQETQYFGPGTRLLVL.

The chain links TRBV2 to TRBJ2-2; D remains unclear. Germline loops: CDR1 SNHLY, CDR2 FYNNEI. CDR3 length: 13 amino acids. With 7 bases removed from V and 3 bases from J, the gap between germline ends came to 9 bases. The CDR3 nucleotides are TGTGCCAGCATCCCCTGGGACACCGGGGAGCTGTTTTTT. It yields the protein CASIPWDTGELFF.

This clonotype was picked up a small number of times. The chain links TRBV24-1 to TRBJ2-1; 13 positions match TRBD2. The CDR3 spans 19 residues. Germline V CDR1 and CDR2: KGHDR, SFDVKD. Trimming removed 1 base from V and 4 bases from J; junction bases left unmatched: 9. CDR3 sequence reads: CATSDFRSGTSGTYNEQFF. CDR3 DNA: TGTGCCACCAGTGATTTTAGATCCGGGACTAGCGGGACTTACAATGAGCAGTTCTTC.

This clonotype came up many times. The chain joins TRBV10-3 to TRBJ2-1; TRBD1 is a possible D gene (5 bases). The germline V gene encodes CDR1 ENHRY and CDR2 SYGVKD. The CDR3 is 13 amino acids. V shed 3 bases and J shed 7 bases, with 10 bases lying between them. CDR3 protein: CAISDLGANEQFF. The DNA for the CDR3 is TGTGCCATCAGTGATCTAGGGGCGAATGAGCAGTTCTTC.

This chain uses TRBV7-9 with TRBJ2-1; a possible D gene is TRBD2 (7 bases). V was shortened by 2 bases and J by 6 bases, with 20 bases between the two germline ends. CDR1 is SEHNR and CDR2 is FQNEAQ in the germline V gene (reference sequence). The CDR3 length is 17 residues. CDR3 coding DNA: TGTGCCAGCAGCTTAAGGATAGGGGGGGGGCAGCGCAATGAGCAGTTCTTC. Its protein is CASSLRIGGGQRNEQFF.

This clonotype was recorded a few times. The chain recombines TRBV20-1 with TRBJ2-1; either TRBD1 or TRBD2 may fit D (6 bases each). Germline CDR1 DFQATT, CDR2 SNEGSKA (reference sequence). V was trimmed by 8 bases and J by 8 bases, leaving 16 bases between them. The length of the CDR3 is 12 residues. The CDR3, as DNA: TGCAGTTATACGGGGGCCCGGTATGAGCAGTTCTTC. It specifies CSYTGARYEQFF.

The rearrangement joins TRBV30 to TRBJ2-3, with D possibly TRBD1 on 5 matching bases. Germline values: CDR1 GTSNPN, CDR2 SVGIG (reference sequence). V was trimmed by 4 bases and J by 9 bases, leaving 23 bases between them. The CDR3 has 15 residues. As DNA, the CDR3 is TGTGCCTGGACCCCACAGGAACTCCGACGGGCCACGCAGTATTTT. Protein product: CAWTPQELRRATQYF.

This chain links TRBV20-1 with TRBJ2-7, with a tentative D call TRBD2 (6 bases). V lost 2 bases to trimming and J lost 1 base, with 6 bases between them. The CDR3 runs to 12 residues. Germline V gene data show CDR1 as DFQATT and CDR2 as SNEGSKA (reference sequence). The CDR3 loop reads CSARRGSYEQYF. Written as DNA, the CDR3 is TGCAGTGCTAGACGGGGGTCCTACGAGCAGTACTTC.

This clonotype showed up many times. The chain joins TRBV29-1 to TRBJ1-2; D uncertain. Trimming removed 6 bases from V and 2 bases from J, with 13 bases in between. Germline V gene lookup returns CDR1 SQVTM and CDR2 ANQGSEA. The CDR3 loop spans 13 amino acids. The CDR3 sequence is CSVFGEANYGYTF. In DNA form, the CDR3 reads TGCAGCGTATTTGGGGAGGCGAACTATGGCTACACCTTC.